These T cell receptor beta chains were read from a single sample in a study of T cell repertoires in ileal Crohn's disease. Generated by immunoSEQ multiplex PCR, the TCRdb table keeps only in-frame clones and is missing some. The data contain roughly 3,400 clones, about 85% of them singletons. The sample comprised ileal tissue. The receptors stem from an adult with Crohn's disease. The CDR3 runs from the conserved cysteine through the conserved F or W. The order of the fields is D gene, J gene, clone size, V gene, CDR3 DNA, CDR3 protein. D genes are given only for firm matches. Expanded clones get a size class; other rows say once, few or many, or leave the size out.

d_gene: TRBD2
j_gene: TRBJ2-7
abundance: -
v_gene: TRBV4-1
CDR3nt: TGCGCCAGCAGCGATAGACTAGCGGAGAGATACGAGCAGTACTTC
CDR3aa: CASSDRLAERYEQYF

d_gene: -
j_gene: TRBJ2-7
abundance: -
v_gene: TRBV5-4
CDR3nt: TGTGCCAGCAGCGGATCGGCTGGGAGAGACGAGCAGTACTTC
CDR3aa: CASSGSAGRDEQYF

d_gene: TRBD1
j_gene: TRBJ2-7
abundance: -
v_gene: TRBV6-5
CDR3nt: TGTGCCAGCAGGAAAGAGACAGGGCGCTCCTACGAGCAGTACTTC
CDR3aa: CASRKETGRSYEQYF

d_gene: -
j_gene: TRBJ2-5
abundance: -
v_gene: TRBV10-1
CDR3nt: TGCGCCAGCAGTGAGTCGACGGGGAAAGAGACCCAGTACTTC
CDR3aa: CASSESTGKETQYF

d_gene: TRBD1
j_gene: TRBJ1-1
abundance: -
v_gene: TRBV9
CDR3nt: TGTGCCAGCAGCCAGGGGGGGAACACTGAAGCTTTCTTT
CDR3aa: CASSQGGNTEAFF

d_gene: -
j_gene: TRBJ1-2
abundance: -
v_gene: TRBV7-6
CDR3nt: TGTGCCAGCAGCCCCCGACAAGTAACTAACTATGGCTACACCTTC
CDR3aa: CASSPRQVTNYGYTF

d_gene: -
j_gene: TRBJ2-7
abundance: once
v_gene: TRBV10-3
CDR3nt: TGTGCCATCAGTGAGTCTGCGGCCACATCCCCCTACGAGCAGTACTTC
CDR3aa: CAISESAATSPYEQYF

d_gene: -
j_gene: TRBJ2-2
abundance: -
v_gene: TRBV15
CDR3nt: TGTGCCACCAGCAGAGATCGGACAGCCGGGGAGCTGTTTTTT
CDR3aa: CATSRDRTAGELFF

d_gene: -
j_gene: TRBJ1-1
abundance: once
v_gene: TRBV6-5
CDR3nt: TGTGCCAGCAGAACGGGGGGAACTGAAGCTTTCTTT
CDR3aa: CASRTGGTEAFF

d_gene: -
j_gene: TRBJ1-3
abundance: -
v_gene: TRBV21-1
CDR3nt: TGTGCCAGCAGCCCTCGGACAGGGGGGTTCTCTGGAAACACCATATATTTT
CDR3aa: CASSPRTGGFSGNTIYF

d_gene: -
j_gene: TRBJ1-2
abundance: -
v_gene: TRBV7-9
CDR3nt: TGTGCCAGCAGCCAACCTAACCAGGGAGGGGCGTATGGCTACACCTTC
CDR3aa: CASSQPNQGGAYGYTF

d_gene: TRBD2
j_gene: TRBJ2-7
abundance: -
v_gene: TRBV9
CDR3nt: TGTGCCAGCAGCGTAGGCCTAGCGGGGGGGCCCGGGTACGAGCAGTACTTC
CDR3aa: CASSVGLAGGPGYEQYF

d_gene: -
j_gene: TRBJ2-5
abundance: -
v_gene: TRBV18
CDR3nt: TGTGCCAGCTCACCCGCCTCTCAGGCTGAGACCCAGTACTTC
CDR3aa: CASSPASQAETQYF

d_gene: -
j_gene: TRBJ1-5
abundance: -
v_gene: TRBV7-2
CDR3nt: TGTGCCAGCAGCTTCGGGACAAATAAGCCCCAGCATTTT
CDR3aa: CASSFGTNKPQHF

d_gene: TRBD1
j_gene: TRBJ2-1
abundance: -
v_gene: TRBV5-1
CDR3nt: TGCGCCAGCAGCTTCGCCTCGAGACAGGGGATGGGCTACAATGAGCAGTTCTTC
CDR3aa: CASSFASRQGMGYNEQFF

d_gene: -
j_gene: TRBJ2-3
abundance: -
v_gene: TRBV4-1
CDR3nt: TGCGCCAGCAGCCAAGACGGGGGGCTGGGGTCTACAGATACGCAGTATTTT
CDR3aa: CASSQDGGLGSTDTQYF

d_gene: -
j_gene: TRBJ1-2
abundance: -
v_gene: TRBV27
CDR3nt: TGTGCCAGCAGTTCGGGTCCGGTGGGTGGCTACACCTTC
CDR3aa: CASSSGPVGGYTF

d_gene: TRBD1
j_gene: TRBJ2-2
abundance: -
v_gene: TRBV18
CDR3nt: TGTGCCAGCTCACACGCGGGACAGGGGGCGGCCACCGGGGAGCTGTTTTTT
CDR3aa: CASSHAGQGAATGELFF

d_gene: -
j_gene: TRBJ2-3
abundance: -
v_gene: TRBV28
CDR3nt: TGTGCCAGCAGTGCAACTATAGCGGAGGACACAGATACGCAGTATTTT
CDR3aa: CASSATIAEDTDTQYF

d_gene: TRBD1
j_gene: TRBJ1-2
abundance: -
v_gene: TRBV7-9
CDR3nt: TGTGCCAGCACCCTGGGAGGACAGGGTGAAACCGGCTACACCTTC
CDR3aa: CASTLGGQGETGYTF

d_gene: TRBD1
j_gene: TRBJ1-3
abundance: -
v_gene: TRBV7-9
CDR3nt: TGTGCCAGCAGCTTGGGACAGCCGAACTCTGGAAACACCATATATTTT
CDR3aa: CASSLGQPNSGNTIYF

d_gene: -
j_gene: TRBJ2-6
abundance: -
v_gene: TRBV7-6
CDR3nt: TGTGCCAGCAGCCCCGGACTAATTGGCTCTGGGGCCAACGTCCTGACTTTC
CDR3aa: CASSPGLIGSGANVLTF

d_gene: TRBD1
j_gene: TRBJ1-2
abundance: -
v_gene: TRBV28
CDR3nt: TGTGCCAGCACCCCCGACAGGGGTGGGCTATCTGGCTACACCTTC
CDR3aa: CASTPDRGGLSGYTF

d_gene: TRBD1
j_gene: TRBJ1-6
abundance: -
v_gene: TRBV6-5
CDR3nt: TGTGCCAGCAGTTCGTCGGGACAGGGTAATTCACCCCTCCACTTT
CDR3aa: CASSSSGQGNSPLHF

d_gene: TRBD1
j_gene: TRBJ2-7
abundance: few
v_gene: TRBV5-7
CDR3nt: TGTGCCAGCAGCTTGGTGGCAGGGGGATTCTACGAGCAGTACTTC
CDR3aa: CASSLVAGGFYEQYF

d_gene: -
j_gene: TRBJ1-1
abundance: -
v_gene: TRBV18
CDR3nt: TGTGCCAGCTCACCCATGGGGGGGAACACTGAAGCTTTCTTT
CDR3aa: CASSPMGGNTEAFF

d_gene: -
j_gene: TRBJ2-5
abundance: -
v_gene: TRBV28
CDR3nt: TGTGCCAGCAGTATGTATAGCCCCAGCCAAGAGACCCAGTACTTC
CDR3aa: CASSMYSPSQETQYF

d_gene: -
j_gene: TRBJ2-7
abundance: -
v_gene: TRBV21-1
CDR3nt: TGTGCCAGCAGCCCCTGCCTGGGGGGGACGAACGAGCAGTACTTC
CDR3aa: CASSPCLGGTNEQYF

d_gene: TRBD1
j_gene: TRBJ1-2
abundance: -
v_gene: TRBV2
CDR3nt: TGTGCCAGCAGACTGACAGGGGACTATGGCTACACCTTC
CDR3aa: CASRLTGDYGYTF

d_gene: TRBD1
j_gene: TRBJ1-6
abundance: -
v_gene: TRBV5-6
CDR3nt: TGTGCCAGCAGCAAGACAGGGGGGAAGAATTCACCCCTCCACTTT
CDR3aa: CASSKTGGKNSPLHF

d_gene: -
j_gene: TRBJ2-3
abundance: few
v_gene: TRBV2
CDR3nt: TGTGCCAGCAGGGGCGGCGGGCTCACAGATACGCAGTATTTT
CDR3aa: CASRGGGLTDTQYF

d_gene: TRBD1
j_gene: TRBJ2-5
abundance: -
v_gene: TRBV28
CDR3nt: TGTGCCAGCAGCGAGTACGGGACAGGGATACAAGAGACCCAGTACTTC
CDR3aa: CASSEYGTGIQETQYF

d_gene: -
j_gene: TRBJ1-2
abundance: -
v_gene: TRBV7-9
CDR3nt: TGTGCCAGCAGCTTGGGGCAGCCGCGGGGCTACACCTTC
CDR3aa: CASSLGQPRGYTF

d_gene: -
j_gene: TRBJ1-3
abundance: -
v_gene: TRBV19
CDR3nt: TGTGCCAGTAGCCCCGCGGACTACTCTGGAAACACCATATATTTT
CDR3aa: CASSPADYSGNTIYF

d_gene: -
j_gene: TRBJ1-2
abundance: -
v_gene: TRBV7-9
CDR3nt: TGTGCCAGCAGCTTGAATCAGGGGAGATACACCTTC
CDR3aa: CASSLNQGRYTF

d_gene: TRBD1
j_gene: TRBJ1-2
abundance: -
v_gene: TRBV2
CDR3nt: TGTGCCAGCAGGGCCGACAGGGGGCAAGAGGCTAACTATGGCTACACCTTC
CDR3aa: CASRADRGQEANYGYTF

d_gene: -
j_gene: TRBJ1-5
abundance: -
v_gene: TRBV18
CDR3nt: TGTGCCAGCTCACCCAACTCCAACCCCGGTCAGCCCCAGCATTTT
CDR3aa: CASSPNSNPGQPQHF

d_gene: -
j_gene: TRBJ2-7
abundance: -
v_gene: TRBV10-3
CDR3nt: TGTGCCATCAGTGAGTCAGGACAGGGGACTAGGAGCTCCTACGAGCAGTACTTC
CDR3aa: CAISESGQGTRSSYEQYF

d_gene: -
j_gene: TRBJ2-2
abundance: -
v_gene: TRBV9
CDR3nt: TGTGCCAGCAGCGTAGACCGGTACCCGAGGGAGCTGTTTTTT
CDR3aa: CASSVDRYPRELFF

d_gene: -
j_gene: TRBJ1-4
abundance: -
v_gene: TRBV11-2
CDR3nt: TGTGCCAGCAGCTTAAGTAGGGGTAATGAAAAACTGTTTTTT
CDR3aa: CASSLSRGNEKLFF

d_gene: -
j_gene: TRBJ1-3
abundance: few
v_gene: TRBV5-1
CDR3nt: TGCGCCAGCAGCTTGAGCCAGGGGACGGGAAACACCATATATTTT
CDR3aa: CASSLSQGTGNTIYF